The 26 T cell receptor beta chains in this list originate from one sample, sequenced in a study of cytomegalovirus exposure and HLA in healthy donors. Use of 60 Vbeta and 13 Jbeta primers characterized the PCR. The repertoire was sequenced with immunoSEQ multiplex PCR; TCRdb's copy has only in-frame clones and lacks some. The sample shows about 160,000 clones, about three quarters of them seen only once. Source material: PBMCs. These receptors came from a woman aged 25 to 39 in good health and CMV-seronegative.

The V call is TRBV6-6, the J call TRBJ2-7, with TRBD1 matching 7 bases. V shed 5 bases, J shed 0 bases, and the junction held 10 bases outside the gene matches. The CDR3 is made up of 16 amino acids. CDR1 and CDR2 from the germline V gene are MNHNY and SVGAGI (reference sequence). DNA for the CDR3: TGTGCCAGCAGTCCACGGGGAGCAGGGGGCTCCTACGAGCAGTACTTC. Protein product: CASSPRGAGGSYEQYF.

This clone is a singleton in its sample. The chain is built from TRBV5-1 and TRBJ2-7; TRBD2 agrees at 8 bases. Losses at the gene ends were 2 bases for V and 4 bases for J; bases not matched to a gene: 5. Germline V CDR1 and CDR2: SGHRS, YFSETQ. The CDR3 is 14 amino acids. The CDR3 sequence is CASSFGGALYEQYF. The DNA of the CDR3 is TGCGCCAGCAGCTTCGGGGGGGCCTTATACGAGCAGTACTTC.

V usage is TRBV5-1 and J usage is TRBJ1-2, with TRBD1 matching 11 bases. Germline CDR1 is SGHRS and CDR2 is YFSETQ. The CDR3 covers 17 residues. With 0 bases clipped from V and 1 base from J, the junction kept 5 bases outside the gene matches. CDR3 nucleotides: TGCGCCAGCAGCTTGGCTCCGGGGACAGGGGGTAACTATGGCTACACCTTC. It encodes CASSLAPGTGGNYGYTF.

In its sample, this clone was seen many times. The rearrangement joins TRBV6-6 to TRBJ1-1, with a possible D match to TRBD1 (5 bases). The CDR3 is made up of 14 amino acids. Trimming took 6 bases from V and 0 from J, leaving 11 bases between them. Germline CDR1 MNHNY, CDR2 SVGAGI (reference sequence). DNA for the CDR3: TGTGCCAGCAGAATTACAGGTGTGAACACTGAAGCTTTCTTT. Its translation: CASRITGVNTEAFF.

V and J are TRBV7-9 and TRBJ2-1, with TRBD2 matching 9 bases. With 1 base clipped from V and 7 bases from J, the junction kept 11 bases outside the gene matches. CDR3 length: 17 amino acids. Germline lookup yields CDR1 SEHNR and CDR2 FQNEAQ (reference sequence). The CDR3 loop is CASSLVKRGVFWNEQFF. CDR3 nucleotide sequence: TGTGCCAGCAGCTTAGTGAAGCGGGGGGTATTTTGGAATGAGCAGTTCTTC.

The chain employs TRBV18 and TRBJ2-5, with unresolved D. V dropped 4 bases and J dropped 0 bases, with 9 bases sitting between them. The CDR3 covers 14 residues. Per the germline V gene, CDR1 is KGHSH and CDR2 is LQKENI. The CDR3 DNA reads TGTGCCAGCTCACGTAAGGAGTACCAAGAGACCCAGTACTTC. Protein: CASSRKEYQETQYF.

This chain links TRBV6-7 with TRBJ1-1; 12 bases map to TRBD1. TRBV6-7 is an open reading frame whose function is uncertain. The CDR3 has 16 amino acids. The V segment lost 6 bases and the J segment 3 bases; nucleotides outside the gene matches: 8. CDR3 amino acids: CASRGQGAIGDTEAFF. The DNA of the CDR3 is TGTGCCAGCAGGGGACAGGGGGCAATCGGGGACACTGAAGCTTTCTTT.

The CDR3 sequence is CASSKGLAVNYNEQFF. The DNA for the CDR3 is TGTGCCAGCAGCAAAGGACTAGCGGTTAATTACAATGAGCAGTTCTTC. V gene TRBV11-3 combines with J gene TRBJ2-1, with 10 nucleotides matching TRBD2. Germline CDR1 is SGHNT and CDR2 is YENEEA. The J segment lost 4 bases and the V segment lost 5 bases, leaving 8 bases of the junction unmatched. The CDR3 is made up of 16 amino acids.

The chain carries TRBV6-1 and TRBJ1-5, with D possibly being TRBD1 (6 bases). Trimming removed 5 bases from V and 11 bases from J, with 22 bases in between. This CDR3 is 15 amino acids long. Germline values: CDR1 MNHNS, CDR2 SASEGT. CDR3 sequence (DNA): TGTGCCAGCAGTACGGACAGTGACCTCCTGTCGGCCCAGCATTTT. This codes for CASSTDSDLLSAQHF.

This chain uses TRBV5-1 with TRBJ1-6, with 9 bases aligning to TRBD1. The CDR3 consists of 14 residues. CDR1 SGHRS and CDR2 YFSETQ come from the germline V gene. Trimming removed 3 bases from V and 8 bases from J; junction bases left unmatched: 3. The CDR3 DNA reads TGCGCCAGCAGCTCGACAGGGGGGGATTCACCCCTCCACTTT. Translation gives CASSSTGGDSPLHF.

V and J are TRBV7-9 and TRBJ1-6; 7 bases match TRBD1. V trimming: 5 bases; J trimming: 10 bases; junction bases outside the gene matches: 11. The CDR3 runs 15 residues. Germline CDR1 is SEHNR and CDR2 is FQNEAQ (reference sequence). The CDR3 here is CASSLVMQGESPLHF. The CDR3 DNA is TGTGCCAGCAGCCTAGTGATGCAGGGGGAATCACCCCTCCACTTT.

This chain links TRBV29-1 with TRBJ1-1; D unclear. The V gene's germline CDR1 is SQVTM and CDR2 ANQGSEA. With 4 bases removed from V and 0 bases from J, the gap between germline ends came to 6 bases. The CDR3 sequence is 12 residues long. CDR3 DNA: TGCAGCGTTGGAGGCATGAACACTGAAGCTTTCTTT. It encodes CSVGGMNTEAFF.

V gene TRBV6-6 combines with J gene TRBJ2-1; 11 nucleotides line up with TRBD2. In germline, CDR1 is MNHNY, CDR2 SVGAGI (reference sequence). CDR3 length equals 16 residues. V lost 6 bases and J lost 6; bases outside the gene matches: 10. CDR3 sequence: CASRTHSGGGGNEQFF. DNA for the CDR3: TGTGCCAGCAGGACACATAGCGGGGGGGGCGGCAATGAGCAGTTCTTC.

The chain has TRBV5-1 and TRBJ2-2; possible D gene TRBD2, 6 bases. This CDR3 is 13 amino acids long. The V end was cut by 3 bases, the J end by 5 bases, with 8 bases between. In germline, CDR1 is SGHRS, CDR2 YFSETQ. CDR3 DNA sequence: TGCGCCAGCAGCTCGGGACTTACCGGGGAGCTGTTTTTT. As protein: CASSSGLTGELFF. The full variable domain, its missing parts supplied by reference TRBV5-1 and TRBJ2-2, is KAGVTQTPRYLIKTRGQQVTLSCSPISGHRSVSWYQQTPGQGLQFLFEYFSETQRNKGNFPGRFSGRQFSNSRSEMNVSTLELGDSALYLCASSSGLTGELFFGEGSRLTVL.

V is TRBV4-2 and J is TRBJ2-1; 8 bases agree with TRBD1. Trimming took 2 bases from V and 5 from J; bases not matched to a gene: 2. The CDR3 is 14 amino acids. Germline loops: CDR1 LGHNA, CDR2 YNFKEQ. The CDR3 region has the DNA TGTGCCAGCAGCCAACCGGACAGGGACAATGAGCAGTTCTTC. Its protein product is CASSQPDRDNEQFF.

In its sample, this clone was seen a few times. The rearrangement links TRBV2 to TRBJ2-2; D perhaps matches TRBD2 (5 bases). Between the trimmed V and J ends, which lost 7 bases and 2 bases, there was a span of 14 bases. CDR1 SNHLY and CDR2 FYNNEI come from the germline V gene. This CDR3 is 15 amino acids long. CDR3 sequence reads: CASTVGLINTGELFF. CDR3 DNA sequence: TGTGCCAGCACCGTAGGACTGATAAACACCGGGGAGCTGTTTTTT.

The genes are TRBV5-6 and TRBJ1-4, with unresolved D. Trimming shortened V by 0 bases and J by 3 bases, and 6 bases separated the two germline ends. Germline CDR1 SGHDT, CDR2 YYEEEE. This CDR3 spans 14 amino acids. The CDR3 here is CASSLAGSNEKLFF. In DNA form, the CDR3 reads TGTGCCAGCAGCTTGGCGGGGTCTAATGAAAAACTGTTTTTT.

The CDR3 DNA is TGCAGCGTTAACAGGGCGAACACTGAAGCTTTCTTT. This gives the protein CSVNRANTEAFF. The chain links TRBV29-1 to TRBJ1-1; TRBD1 is a possible D gene (6 bases). Germline V gives CDR1 SQVTM, CDR2 ANQGSEA. V shed 5 bases and J shed 1 base, with 8 bases lying between them. CDR3 length: 12 amino acids.

The chain joins TRBV7-2 to TRBJ2-3; D is undetermined. Per germline, CDR1 SGHTA and CDR2 FQGNSA. Trimming pared 4 bases from V and 8 bases from J, leaving 7 bases between. The CDR3 contains 11 residues. CDR3 loop: CASSSGTTQYF. The CDR3 DNA follows: TGTGCCAGCAGCTCGGGTACTACGCAGTATTTT.

The sample holds one count of this clone. The chain links TRBV5-1 to TRBJ2-2; 7 bases are shared with TRBD1. The CDR3 covers 15 residues. With 1 base clipped from V and 0 bases from J, the junction kept 0 bases outside the gene matches. CDR1 is SGHRS and CDR2 is YFSETQ in the germline V gene. In DNA form, the CDR3 reads TGCGCCAGCAGCTTGACAGGGGCGAACACCGGGGAGCTGTTTTTT. It yields the protein CASSLTGANTGELFF.

The chain combines TRBV7-9 with TRBJ2-2, with 8 bases fitting TRBD1. Germline CDR1 and CDR2: SEHNR and FQNEAQ (reference sequence). V dropped 5 bases and J dropped 3; count of bases not matched to a gene: 2. The CDR3 has 14 amino acids. The CDR3 region has the DNA TGTGCCAGCAGCGCGACAGGGGACACCGGGGAGCTGTTTTTT. Translation gives CASSATGDTGELFF.

This clone was recorded once. V usage is TRBV7-9 and J usage is TRBJ1-2; no definite D call. This CDR3 spans 13 amino acids. Germline V gene data show CDR1 as SEHNR and CDR2 as FQNEAQ (reference sequence). V lost 1 base and J lost 3, with 6 bases in between. The DNA of the CDR3 is TGTGCCAGCAGCTTAGAAGGAGACTATGGCTACACCTTC. Residues: CASSLEGDYGYTF. Full variable domain (missing parts from reference TRBV7-9 and TRBJ1-2): DTGVSQNPRHKITKRGQNVTFRCDPISEHNRLYWYRQTLGQGPEFLTYFQNEAQLEKSRLLSDRFSAERPKGSFSTLEIQRTEQGDSAMYLCASSLEGDYGYTFGSGTRLTVV.

Of note for this clone: At one boundary the junction diverges from the germline segment, which might be a read error. The rearrangement joins TRBV2 to TRBJ2-3; the D is unclear. Germline V gene lookup returns CDR1 SNHLY and CDR2 FYNNEI. CDR3 length: 12 amino acids. CDR3 amino acids: CAGSQLTDTQYF. The DNA for the CDR3 is TGTGCCGGCAGCCAACTTACAGATACGCAGTATTTT.

This chain uses TRBV28 with TRBJ1-5; the D gene is possibly TRBD1 (6 bases). Trimming shortened V by 7 bases and J by 2 bases, and 9 bases separated the two germline ends. The CDR3 contains 13 residues. The germline V gene has CDR1 MDHEN and CDR2 SYDVKM. The CDR3 here is CASNPGGNQPQHF. Written as DNA, the CDR3 is TGTGCCAGCAATCCAGGGGGCAATCAGCCCCAGCATTTT.

This rearrangement joins TRBV27 to TRBJ1-2; possible D gene TRBD1, 5 bases. CDR1 MNHEY and CDR2 SMNVEV come from the germline V gene (reference sequence). This CDR3 has 14 residues. Trimming left V 0 bases short and J 4 bases short, with 9 bases between. The CDR3 DNA reads TGTGCCAGCAGTTTATCAGGGGCAGGCTATGGCTACACCTTC. It is translated as CASSLSGAGYGYTF.

Remarks on this clone: The identical CDR3 is also encoded by other nucleotide sequences in the sample. The J gene is TRBJ1-1, the V gene TRBV7-9; D gene unclear. V was cut by 1 base and J by 1 base, with 7 bases left in between. The CDR3 spans 14 residues. CDR1 SEHNR and CDR2 FQNEAQ come from the germline V gene (reference sequence). CDR3 region: CASSLGRGNTEAFF. The DNA of the CDR3 is TGTGCCAGCAGCTTAGGACGGGGGAACACTGAAGCTTTCTTT.